Each of the 5 T cell receptor beta chains below was sequenced from the same sample in a study of blood T cell repertoires in COVID-19. TCRdb's table, derived via immunoSEQ multiplex PCR, lists solely in-frame clones and lacks some. The sample consists of some 210,000 clones, over 70% of them appearing once. Input material: peripheral blood. These receptors were collected from a man aged 50 to 59 with active or convalescent COVID-19.

V is TRBV7-9 and J is TRBJ2-7; 8 nucleotides line up with TRBD2. The length of the CDR3 is 14 residues. Losses at the gene ends were 8 bases for V and 5 bases for J; bases not matched to a gene: 11. Germline assignment: CDR1 SEHNR and CDR2 FQNEAQ (reference sequence). The DNA of the CDR3 is TGTGCCAGCGCCTGGAGCGGGAGTGGGGACGAGCAGTACTTC. This translates into CASAWSGSGDEQYF.

The chain joins TRBV18 to TRBJ2-4, with D perhaps TRBD2 (6 bases). V lost 6 bases and J 8 bases, leaving 11 bases between the germline ends. The CDR3 is made up of 12 amino acids. Germline V lookup: CDR1 KGHSH, CDR2 LQKENI. CDR3 bases: TGTGCCAGCTCGCCAGGGAGGTACATTCAGTACTTC. Translation: CASSPGRYIQYF.

The chain links TRBV6-5 to TRBJ2-1; D remains unclear. The CDR3 runs to 13 residues. The V gene's germline CDR1 is MNHEY and CDR2 SVGAGI. Between the trimmed V and J ends, which lost 10 bases and 4 bases, there was a span of 14 bases. The CDR3 DNA reads TGTGCCACCATAAAATCGGGTTACAATGAGCAGTTCTTC. As protein: CATIKSGYNEQFF.

This sequence joins TRBV27 and TRBJ1-4, with TRBD1 identical over 7 bases. The CDR3 sequence is 15 residues long. Germline assignment: CDR1 MNHEY and CDR2 SMNVEV (reference sequence). The J segment lost 8 bases and the V segment lost 4 bases, leaving 10 bases of the junction unmatched. The CDR3 spells CASSYQTGPWEKLFF. The CDR3 DNA reads as TGTGCCAGCAGTTACCAGACAGGGCCTTGGGAAAAACTGTTTTTT.

In this sample, this clone turned up a few times. This chain joins TRBV12-3 or TRBV12-4 and TRBJ1-6, with D uncertain. The CDR3 is 12 residues long. Trimming took 7 bases from V and 9 from J, leaving 10 bases between them. The CDR3 region is CASTFGSSPLHF. The CDR3 coding sequence is TGTGCCAGCACGTTTGGGAGTTCACCCCTCCACTTT.